This TCR beta chain was found in a study of T-cell memory formation after mild COVID-19. The J segment lost 10 bases and the V segment lost 6 bases, leaving 2 bases of the junction unmatched. Per germline, CDR1 SNHLY and CDR2 FYNNEI. CDR3 length: 11 residues. TCRdb independently ran MiXCR on the 5' RACE reads; one entry per CDR3 protein. The profile shows 300,000 to 350,000 distinct CDR3 sequences, around 19% of them singletons. This TCR came from a man aged 18-30 years who had mild COVID-19 (a few samples of this study predate the infection). Cell type and time point are not known. The specimen was PBMCs or a T cell subset sorted from them (not recorded which). This sequence joins TRBV2 and TRBJ1-1, with TRBD1 matching 10 bases. CDR3 nucleotide sequence: TGTGCCAGCAGCAGGGACAGGGGAGCTTTCTTT. It specifies CASSRDRGAFF.